This is a list of T cell receptor beta chains from one sample in a study of T cells after yellow fever vaccination. TCRdb reprocessed the 5' RACE reads with MiXCR, giving one entry per CDR3 protein. The sample records just over 300,000 distinct CDR3 sequences, less than 4.5% being singletons. This material consisted of PBMCs, taken on the day of the yellow fever booster vaccination. The receptors shown here come from a man between 18 and 35 years old who received the YFV17D yellow fever vaccine. Both conserved end residues are part of each CDR3. Fields, in order: CDR3 protein, J gene, V gene.

CDR3 protein: CAISEDSPYEQYF
J gene: TRBJ2-7
V gene: TRBV10-3

CDR3 protein: CASSLSLSGRETQYF
J gene: TRBJ2-5
V gene: TRBV11-2

CDR3 protein: CASSGSGGRSYEQYF
J gene: TRBJ2-7
V gene: TRBV5-1

CDR3 protein: CASSLRDRARNSPLHF
J gene: TRBJ1-6
V gene: TRBV5-1

CDR3 protein: CASSHGLAGAPSTDTQYF
J gene: TRBJ2-3
V gene: TRBV7-2

CDR3 protein: CASSSTSGGTNTGELFF
J gene: TRBJ2-2
V gene: TRBV7-2

CDR3 protein: CASTTPSGGSYNEQFF
J gene: TRBJ2-1
V gene: TRBV7-7

CDR3 protein: CATPHGTGEETQYF
J gene: TRBJ2-5
V gene: TRBV21-1

CDR3 protein: CATHETSGGFEQFF
J gene: TRBJ2-1
V gene: TRBV5-1

CDR3 protein: CASSPGTGTSYNSPLHF
J gene: TRBJ1-6
V gene: TRBV7-2

CDR3 protein: CATTPAGQGAREAFF
J gene: TRBJ1-1
V gene: TRBV7-9

CDR3 protein: CSARRGSGNTIYF
J gene: TRBJ1-3
V gene: TRBV20-1

CDR3 protein: CASSGRTGETEAFF
J gene: TRBJ1-1
V gene: TRBV5-1

CDR3 protein: CASSDTAAYNSPLHF
J gene: TRBJ1-6
V gene: TRBV6-4

CDR3 protein: CATEGRVNTEAFF
J gene: TRBJ1-1
V gene: TRBV6-5

CDR3 protein: CASSSVDGSTYGYTF
J gene: TRBJ1-2
V gene: TRBV5-4

CDR3 protein: CASSNPETQYF
J gene: TRBJ2-5
V gene: TRBV7-2

CDR3 protein: CASSLEAGPHGYTF
J gene: TRBJ1-2
V gene: TRBV5-1

CDR3 protein: CASSPRSTGHTEAFF
J gene: TRBJ1-1
V gene: TRBV18

CDR3 protein: CASSFETRRLHF
J gene: TRBJ1-6
V gene: TRBV12-3/TRBV12-4

CDR3 protein: CASSYHQRETQYF
J gene: TRBJ2-5
V gene: TRBV6-2/TRBV6-3

CDR3 protein: CASRRGAGVSSYNEQFF
J gene: TRBJ2-1
V gene: TRBV5-1

CDR3 protein: CASSLAKQGLHEQYF
J gene: TRBJ2-7
V gene: TRBV7-9

CDR3 protein: CAISGGAPSTDTQYF
J gene: TRBJ2-3
V gene: TRBV10-3

CDR3 protein: CASSPQVGNKNTEAFF
J gene: TRBJ1-1
V gene: TRBV7-9

CDR3 protein: CASSHLGQPYNEQFF
J gene: TRBJ2-1
V gene: TRBV14